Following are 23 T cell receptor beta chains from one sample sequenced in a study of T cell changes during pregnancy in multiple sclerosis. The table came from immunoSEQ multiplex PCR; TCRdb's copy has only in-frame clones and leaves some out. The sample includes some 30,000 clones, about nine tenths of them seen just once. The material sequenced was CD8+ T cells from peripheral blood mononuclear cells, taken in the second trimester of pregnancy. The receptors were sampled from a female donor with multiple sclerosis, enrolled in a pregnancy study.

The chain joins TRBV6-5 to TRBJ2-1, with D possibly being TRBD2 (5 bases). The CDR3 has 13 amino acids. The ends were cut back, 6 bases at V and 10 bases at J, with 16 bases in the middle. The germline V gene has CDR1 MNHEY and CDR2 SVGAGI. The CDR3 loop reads CASSQGLGGEQFF. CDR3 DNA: TGTGCCAGCAGCCAAGGACTGGGTGGGGAGCAGTTCTTC.

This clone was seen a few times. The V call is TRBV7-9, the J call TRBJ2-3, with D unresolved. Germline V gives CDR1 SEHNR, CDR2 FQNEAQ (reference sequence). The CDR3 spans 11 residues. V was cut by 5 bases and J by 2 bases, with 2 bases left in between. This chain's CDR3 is CASSHTDTQYF. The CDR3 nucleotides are TGTGCCAGCAGCCACACAGATACGCAGTATTTT.

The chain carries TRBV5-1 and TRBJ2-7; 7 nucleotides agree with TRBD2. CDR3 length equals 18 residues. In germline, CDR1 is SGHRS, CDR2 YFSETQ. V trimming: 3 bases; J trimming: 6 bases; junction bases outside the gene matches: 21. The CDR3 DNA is TGCGCCAGCAGCTCCGGACTAGATAAAGGAGGATATTCGGGCGAGCAGTACTTC. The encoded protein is CASSSGLDKGGYSGEQYF.

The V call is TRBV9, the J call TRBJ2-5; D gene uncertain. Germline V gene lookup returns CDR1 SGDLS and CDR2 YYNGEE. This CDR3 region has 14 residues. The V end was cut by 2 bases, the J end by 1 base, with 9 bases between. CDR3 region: CASSVETLQETQYF. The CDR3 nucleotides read TGTGCCAGCAGCGTGGAGACCCTCCAAGAGACCCAGTACTTC.

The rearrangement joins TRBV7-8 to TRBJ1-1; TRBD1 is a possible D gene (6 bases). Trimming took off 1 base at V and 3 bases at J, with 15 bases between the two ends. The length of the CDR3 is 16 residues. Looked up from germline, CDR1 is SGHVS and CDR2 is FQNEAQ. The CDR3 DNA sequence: TGTGCCAGCAGCTTAGGTCAGGGGTTGGTGTACACTGAAGCTTTCTTT. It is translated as CASSLGQGLVYTEAFF.

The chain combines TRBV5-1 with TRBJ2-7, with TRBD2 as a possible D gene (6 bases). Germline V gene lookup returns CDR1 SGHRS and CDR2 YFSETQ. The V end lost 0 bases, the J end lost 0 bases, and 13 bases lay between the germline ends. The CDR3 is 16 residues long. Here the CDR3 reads CASSLDGAGISYEQYF. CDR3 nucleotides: TGCGCCAGCAGCTTGGATGGAGCGGGTATCTCCTACGAGCAGTACTTC.

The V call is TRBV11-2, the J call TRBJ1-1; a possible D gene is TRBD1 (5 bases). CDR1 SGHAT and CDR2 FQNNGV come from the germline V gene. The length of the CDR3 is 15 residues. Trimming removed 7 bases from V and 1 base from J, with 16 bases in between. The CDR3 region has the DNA TGTGCCAGCAACCATTACAGGAAGGAGAACACTGAAGCTTTCTTT. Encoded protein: CASNHYRKENTEAFF.

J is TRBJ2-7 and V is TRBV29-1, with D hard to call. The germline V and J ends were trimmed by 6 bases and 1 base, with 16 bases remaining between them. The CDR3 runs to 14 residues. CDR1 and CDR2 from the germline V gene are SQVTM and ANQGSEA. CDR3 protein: CSVLEQRLSYEQYF. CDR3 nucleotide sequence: TGCAGCGTGTTAGAGCAGCGCCTGTCCTACGAGCAGTACTTC.

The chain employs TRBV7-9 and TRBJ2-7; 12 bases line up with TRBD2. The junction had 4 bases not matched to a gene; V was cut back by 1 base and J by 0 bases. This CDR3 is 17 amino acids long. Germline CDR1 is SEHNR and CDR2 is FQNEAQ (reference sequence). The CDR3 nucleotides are TGTGCCAGCAGCTTAGGACTAGCGGGAGTAACCTCCTACGAGCAGTACTTC. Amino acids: CASSLGLAGVTSYEQYF. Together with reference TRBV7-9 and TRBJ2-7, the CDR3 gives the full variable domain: DTGVSQNPRHKITKRGQNVTFRCDPISEHNRLYWYRQTLGQGPEFLTYFQNEAQLEKSRLLSDRFSAERPKGSFSTLEIQRTEQGDSAMYLCASSLGLAGVTSYEQYFGPGTRLTVT.

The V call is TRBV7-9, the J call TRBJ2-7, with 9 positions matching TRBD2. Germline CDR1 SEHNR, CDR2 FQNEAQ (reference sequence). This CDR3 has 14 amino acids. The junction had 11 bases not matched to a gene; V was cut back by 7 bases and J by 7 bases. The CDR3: CASTRLAGPLEQYF. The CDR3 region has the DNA TGTGCCAGCACGCGCCTAGCGGGACCTCTGGAGCAGTACTTC. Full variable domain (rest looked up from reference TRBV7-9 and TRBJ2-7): DTGVSQNPRHKITKRGQNVTFRCDPISEHNRLYWYRQTLGQGPEFLTYFQNEAQLEKSRLLSDRFSAERPKGSFSTLEIQRTEQGDSAMYLCASTRLAGPLEQYFGPGTRLTVT.

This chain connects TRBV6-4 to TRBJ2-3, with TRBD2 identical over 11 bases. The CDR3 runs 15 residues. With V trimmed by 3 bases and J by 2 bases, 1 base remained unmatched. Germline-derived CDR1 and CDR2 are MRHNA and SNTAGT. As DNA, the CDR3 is TGTGCCAGCAGTGAACTAGCGGGAGCCACAGATACGCAGTATTTT. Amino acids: CASSELAGATDTQYF.

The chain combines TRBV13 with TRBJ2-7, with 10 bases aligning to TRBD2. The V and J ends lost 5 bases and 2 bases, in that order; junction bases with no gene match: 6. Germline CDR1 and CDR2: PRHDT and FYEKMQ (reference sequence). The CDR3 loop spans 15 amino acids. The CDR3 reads CASSGGTSDTYEQYF. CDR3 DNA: TGTGCCAGCAGCGGAGGGACTAGCGACACCTACGAGCAGTACTTC.

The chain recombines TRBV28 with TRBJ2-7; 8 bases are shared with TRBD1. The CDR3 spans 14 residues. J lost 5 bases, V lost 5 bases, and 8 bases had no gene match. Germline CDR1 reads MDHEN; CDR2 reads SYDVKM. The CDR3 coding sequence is TGTGCCAGCAGTCCGGGACAGGTTTATCACGAGCAGTACTTC. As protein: CASSPGQVYHEQYF. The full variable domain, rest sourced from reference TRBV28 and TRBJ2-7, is DVKVTQSSRYLVKRTGEKVFLECVQDMDHENMFWYRQDPGLGLRLIYFSYDVKMKEKGDIPEGYSVSREKKERFSLILESASTNQTSMYLCASSPGQVYHEQYFGPGTRLTVT.

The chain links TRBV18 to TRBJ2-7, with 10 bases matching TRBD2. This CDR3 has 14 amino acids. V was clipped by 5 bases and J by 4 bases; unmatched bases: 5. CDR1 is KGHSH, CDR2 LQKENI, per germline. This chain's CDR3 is CASSTASGSYEQYF. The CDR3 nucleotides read TGTGCCAGCTCAACGGCTAGCGGGAGTTACGAGCAGTACTTC. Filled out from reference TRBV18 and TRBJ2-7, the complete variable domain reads NAGVMQNPRHLVRRRGQEARLRCSPMKGHSHVYWYRQLPEEGLKFMVYLQKENIIDESGMPKERFSAEFPKEGPSILRIQQVVRGDSAAYFCASSTASGSYEQYFGPGTRLTVT.

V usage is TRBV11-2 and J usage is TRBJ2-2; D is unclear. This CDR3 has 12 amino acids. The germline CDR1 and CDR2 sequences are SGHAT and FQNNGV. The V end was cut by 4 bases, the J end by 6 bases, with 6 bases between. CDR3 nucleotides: TGTGCCAGCAGCTACCGAGCCGGGGAGCTGTTTTTT. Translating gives CASSYRAGELFF.

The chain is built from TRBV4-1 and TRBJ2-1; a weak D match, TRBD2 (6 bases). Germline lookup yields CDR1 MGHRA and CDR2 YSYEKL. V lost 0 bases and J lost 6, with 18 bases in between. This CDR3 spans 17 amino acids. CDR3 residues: CASSQDPAGLASNEQFF. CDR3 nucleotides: TGCGCCAGCAGCCAAGATCCCGCGGGGCTAGCGTCCAATGAGCAGTTCTTC.

This CDR3 is CASSFTSGANTGELFF. The CDR3 DNA reads as TGCGCCAGCAGCTTTACTAGCGGGGCGAACACCGGGGAGCTGTTTTTT. The V gene is TRBV5-1, the J gene TRBJ2-2; TRBD2 matches at 10 bases. Trimming at V came to 2 bases and at J to 0 bases, leaving 1 base not matched to a gene. The CDR3 totals 16 residues. CDR1 SGHRS and CDR2 YFSETQ come from the germline V gene.

CDR3 nucleotides: TGTGCCAGTAGTATAACGGGAAGCTCCTACGAGCAGTACTTC. Protein product: CASSITGSSYEQYF. This chain joins TRBV19 and TRBJ2-7; a weak D match, TRBD2 (5 bases). The V and J ends lost 2 bases and 0 bases respectively, with 8 bases between them. The CDR3 contains 14 residues. CDR1 is LNHDA and CDR2 is SQIVND in the germline V gene (reference sequence). The variable domain in full, completed from reference TRBV19 and TRBJ2-7, reads DGGITQSPKYLFRKEGQNVTLSCEQNLNHDAMYWYRQDPGQGLRLIYYSQIVNDFQKGDIAEGYSVSREKKESFPLTVTSAQKNPTAFYLCASSITGSSYEQYFGPGTRLTVT.

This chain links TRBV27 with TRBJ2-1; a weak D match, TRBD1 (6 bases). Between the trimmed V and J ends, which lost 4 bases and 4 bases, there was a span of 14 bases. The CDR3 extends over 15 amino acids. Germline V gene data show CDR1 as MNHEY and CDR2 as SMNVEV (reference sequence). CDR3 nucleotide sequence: TGTGCCAGCAGTTACACCGGGACAAATTACAATGAGCAGTTCTTC. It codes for CASSYTGTNYNEQFF.

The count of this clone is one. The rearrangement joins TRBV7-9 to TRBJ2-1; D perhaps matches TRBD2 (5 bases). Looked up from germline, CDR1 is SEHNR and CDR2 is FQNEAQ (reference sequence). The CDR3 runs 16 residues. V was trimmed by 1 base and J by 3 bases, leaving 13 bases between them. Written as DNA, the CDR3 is TGTGCCAGCAGCTTAGTCGGGCTAGCAGACTACAATGAGCAGTTCTTC. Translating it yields CASSLVGLADYNEQFF. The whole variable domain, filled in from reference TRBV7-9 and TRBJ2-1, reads DTGVSQNPRHKITKRGQNVTFRCDPISEHNRLYWYRQTLGQGPEFLTYFQNEAQLEKSRLLSDRFSAERPKGSFSTLEIQRTEQGDSAMYLCASSLVGLADYNEQFFGPGTRLTVL.

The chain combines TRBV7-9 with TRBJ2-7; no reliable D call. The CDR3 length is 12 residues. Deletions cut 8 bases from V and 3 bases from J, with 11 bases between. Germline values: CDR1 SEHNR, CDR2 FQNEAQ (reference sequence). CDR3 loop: CASGSASYEQYF. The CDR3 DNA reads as TGTGCCAGCGGTTCGGCTAGCTACGAGCAGTACTTC.

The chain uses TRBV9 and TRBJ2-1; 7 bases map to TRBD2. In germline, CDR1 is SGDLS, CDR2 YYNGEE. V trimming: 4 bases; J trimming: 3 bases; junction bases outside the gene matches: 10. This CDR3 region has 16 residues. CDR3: CASSPSSGANYNEQFF. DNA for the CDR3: TGTGCCAGCAGCCCATCTAGCGGAGCAAACTACAATGAGCAGTTCTTC.

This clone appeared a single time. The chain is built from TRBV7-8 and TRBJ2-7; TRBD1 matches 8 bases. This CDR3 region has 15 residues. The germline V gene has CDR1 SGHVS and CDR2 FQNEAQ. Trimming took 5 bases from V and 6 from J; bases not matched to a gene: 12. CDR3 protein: CASSPGQGDPPEQYF. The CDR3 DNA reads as TGTGCCAGCAGCCCCGGACAGGGTGATCCACCCGAGCAGTACTTC. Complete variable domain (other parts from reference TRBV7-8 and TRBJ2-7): GAGVSQSPRYKVAKRGQDVALRCDPISGHVSLFWYQQALGQGPEFLTYFQNEAQLDKSGLPSDRFFAERPEGSVSTLKIQRTQQEDSAVYLCASSPGQGDPPEQYFGPGTRLTVT.